Judged by abundance, the clone carrying this T cell receptor beta chain is medium-sized (0.01 to 0.1%). The antigen remains undetermined. This was the immunoSEQ version 4 assay in survey mode. The table came from immunoSEQ multiplex PCR; TCRdb's copy has only in-frame clones and leaves some out. The sample carries 30,000 to 35,000 clones, roughly four fifths recorded once. These data are taken from a study of persistence of HIV-infected CD4 T cells. Stimulation used approximately 10 ug/mL lysate from CMV-infected fibroblasts. Sorted nonresponding memory CD4+ T cells were CD40L-negative, CD69-negative, CD45RO-high. Inclusion required CMV-positive serology and CD4+ counts above 400 cells/uL. The CDR3 has 15 amino acids. The germline gives CDR1 SGHNT, CDR2 YYREEE (reference sequence). The V gene end was trimmed by 0 bases and the J gene end by 7 bases; junction bases not matched to a gene: 3.

This TCR was recovered from an adult man with HIV who was CMV-seropositive. The chain uses TRBV5-4 and TRBJ1-6, with TRBD1 matching 8 bases. The input for sequencing was CD4+ T cells sorted from PBMCs after approximately 19-hour stimulation, taken from a patient who received antiretroviral therapy. CDR3 loop: CASSLAGGTNSPLHF. The CDR3 DNA reads TGTGCCAGCAGCTTGGCAGGGGGCACCAATTCACCCCTCCACTTT. The variable domain in full, with the rest retrieved from reference TRBV5-4 and TRBJ1-6, is ETGVTQSPTHLIKTRGQQVTLRCSSQSGHNTVSWYQQALGQGPQFIFQYYREEENGRGNFPPRFSGLQFPNYSSELNVNALELDDSALYLCASSLAGGTNSPLHFGNGTRLTVT.